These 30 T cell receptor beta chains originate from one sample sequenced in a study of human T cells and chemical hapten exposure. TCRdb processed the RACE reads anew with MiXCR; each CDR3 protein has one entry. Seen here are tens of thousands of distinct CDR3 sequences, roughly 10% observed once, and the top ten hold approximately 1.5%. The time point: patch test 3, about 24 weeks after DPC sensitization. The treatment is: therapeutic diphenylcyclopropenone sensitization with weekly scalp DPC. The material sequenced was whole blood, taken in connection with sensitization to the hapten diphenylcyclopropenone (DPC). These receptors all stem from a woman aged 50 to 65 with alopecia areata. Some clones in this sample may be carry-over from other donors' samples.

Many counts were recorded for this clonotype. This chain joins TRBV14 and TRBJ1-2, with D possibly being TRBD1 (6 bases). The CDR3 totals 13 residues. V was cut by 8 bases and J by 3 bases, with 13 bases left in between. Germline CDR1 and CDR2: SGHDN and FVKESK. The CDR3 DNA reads TGTGCCAGCTCGATCCAGGGGTACTATGGCTACACCTTC. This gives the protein CASSIQGYYGYTF.

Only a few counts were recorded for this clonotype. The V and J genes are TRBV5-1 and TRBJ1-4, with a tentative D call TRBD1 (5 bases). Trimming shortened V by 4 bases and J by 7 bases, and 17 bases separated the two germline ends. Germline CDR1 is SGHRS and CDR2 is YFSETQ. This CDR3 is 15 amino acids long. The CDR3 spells CASSEQGRESEKLFF. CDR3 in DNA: TGCGCCAGCAGCGAACAAGGCAGGGAAAGTGAAAAACTGTTTTTT.

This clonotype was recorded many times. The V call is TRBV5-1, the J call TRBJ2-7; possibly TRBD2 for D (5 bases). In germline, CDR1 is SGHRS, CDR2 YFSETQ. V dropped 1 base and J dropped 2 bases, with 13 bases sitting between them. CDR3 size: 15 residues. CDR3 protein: CASSLSTGSAYEQYF. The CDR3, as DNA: TGCGCCAGCAGCTTGAGCACGGGATCGGCCTACGAGCAGTACTTC.

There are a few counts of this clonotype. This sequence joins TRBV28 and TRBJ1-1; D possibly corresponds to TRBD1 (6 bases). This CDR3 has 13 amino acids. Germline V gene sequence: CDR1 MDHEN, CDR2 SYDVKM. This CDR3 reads CSTGRNEGTEAFF. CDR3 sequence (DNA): TGTTCCACAGGGAGGAACGAGGGGACTGAAGCTTTCTTT.

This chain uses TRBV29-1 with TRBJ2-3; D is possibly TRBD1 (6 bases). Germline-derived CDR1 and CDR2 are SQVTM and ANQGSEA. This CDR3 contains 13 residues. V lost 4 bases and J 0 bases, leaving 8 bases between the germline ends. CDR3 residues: CSVGGPSTDTQYF. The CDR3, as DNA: TGCAGCGTTGGGGGGCCCAGCACAGATACGCAGTATTTT.

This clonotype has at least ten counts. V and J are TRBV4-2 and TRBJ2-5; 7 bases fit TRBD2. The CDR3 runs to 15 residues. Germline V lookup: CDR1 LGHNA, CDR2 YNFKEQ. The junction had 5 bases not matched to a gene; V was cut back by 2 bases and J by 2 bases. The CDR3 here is CASSQYQREQETQYF. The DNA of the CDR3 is TGTGCCAGCAGCCAATATCAGCGGGAACAAGAGACCCAGTACTTC.

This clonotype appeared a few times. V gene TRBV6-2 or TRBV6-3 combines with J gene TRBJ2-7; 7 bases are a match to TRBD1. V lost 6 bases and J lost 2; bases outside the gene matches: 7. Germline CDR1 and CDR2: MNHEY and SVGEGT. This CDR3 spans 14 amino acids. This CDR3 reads CASRSGTVTYEQYF. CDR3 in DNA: TGTGCCAGCAGATCCGGGACAGTGACCTACGAGCAGTACTTC.

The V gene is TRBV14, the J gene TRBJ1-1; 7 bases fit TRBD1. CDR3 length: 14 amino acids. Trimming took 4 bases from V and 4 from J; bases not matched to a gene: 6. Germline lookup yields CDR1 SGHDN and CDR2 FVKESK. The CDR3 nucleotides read TGTGCCAGCAGCCCCCCCAGGGGGGTCACTGAAGCTTTCTTT. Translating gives CASSPPRGVTEAFF. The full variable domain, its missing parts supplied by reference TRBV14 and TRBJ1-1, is EAGVTQFPSHSVIEKGQTVTLRCDPISGHDNLYWYRRVMGKEIKFLLHFVKESKQDESGMPNNRFLAERTGGTYSTLKVQPAELEDSGVYFCASSPPRGVTEAFFGQGTRLTVV.

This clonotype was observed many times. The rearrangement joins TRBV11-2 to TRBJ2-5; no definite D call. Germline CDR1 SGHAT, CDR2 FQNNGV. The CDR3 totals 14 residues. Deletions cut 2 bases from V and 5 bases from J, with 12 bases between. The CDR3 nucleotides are TGTGCCAGCAGCTTAATAGGCCGCGGCGAGACCCAGTACTTC. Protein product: CASSLIGRGETQYF.

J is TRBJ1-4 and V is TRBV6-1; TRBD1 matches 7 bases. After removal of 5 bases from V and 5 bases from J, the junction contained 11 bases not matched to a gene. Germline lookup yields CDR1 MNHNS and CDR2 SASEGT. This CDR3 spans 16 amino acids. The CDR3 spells CASSNGLGTENEKLFF. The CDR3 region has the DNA TGTGCCAGCAGTAACGGATTAGGGACAGAGAATGAAAAACTGTTTTTT.

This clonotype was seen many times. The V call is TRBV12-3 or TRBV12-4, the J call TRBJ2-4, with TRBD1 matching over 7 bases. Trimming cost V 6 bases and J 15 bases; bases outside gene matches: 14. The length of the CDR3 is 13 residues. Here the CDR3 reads CASSPQDRSVRYF. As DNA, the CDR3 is TGTGCCAGCAGCCCTCAGGACAGGAGTGTGAGGTACTTC.

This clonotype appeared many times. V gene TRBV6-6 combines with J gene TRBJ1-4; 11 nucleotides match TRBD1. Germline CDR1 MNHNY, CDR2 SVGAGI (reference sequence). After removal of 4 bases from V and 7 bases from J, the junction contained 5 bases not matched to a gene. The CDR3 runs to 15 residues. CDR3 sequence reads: CASSFTGTGGEKLFF. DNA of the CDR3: TGTGCCAGCAGTTTCACCGGGACAGGGGGTGAAAAACTGTTTTTT.

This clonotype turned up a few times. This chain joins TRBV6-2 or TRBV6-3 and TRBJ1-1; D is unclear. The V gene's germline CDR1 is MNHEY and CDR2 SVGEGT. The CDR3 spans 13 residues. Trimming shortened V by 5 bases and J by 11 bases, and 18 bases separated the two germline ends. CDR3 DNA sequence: TGTGCCAGCAGTACCCGTCAGGCGATACGGGCTTTCTTT. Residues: CASSTRQAIRAFF.

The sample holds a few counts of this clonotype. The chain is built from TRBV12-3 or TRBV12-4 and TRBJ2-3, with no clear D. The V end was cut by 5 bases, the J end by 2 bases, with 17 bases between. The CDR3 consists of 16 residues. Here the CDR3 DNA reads TGTGCCAGCAGTCTCGACACGCCGGCCACCACAGATACGCAGTATTTT. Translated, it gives CASSLDTPATTDTQYF.

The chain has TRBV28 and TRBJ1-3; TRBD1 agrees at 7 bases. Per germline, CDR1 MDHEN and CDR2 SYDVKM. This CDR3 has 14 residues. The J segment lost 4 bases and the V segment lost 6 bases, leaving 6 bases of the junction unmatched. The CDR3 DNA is TGTGCCAGCAGGCATGGGACAGTAGGAAACACCATATATTTT. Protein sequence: CASRHGTVGNTIYF.

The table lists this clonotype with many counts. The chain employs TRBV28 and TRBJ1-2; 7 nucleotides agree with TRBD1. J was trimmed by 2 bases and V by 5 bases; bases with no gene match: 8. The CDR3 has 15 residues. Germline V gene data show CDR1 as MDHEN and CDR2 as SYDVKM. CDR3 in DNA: TGTGCCAGCAGTCCCCATTCGACAGGGAACTATGGCTACACCTTC. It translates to CASSPHSTGNYGYTF.

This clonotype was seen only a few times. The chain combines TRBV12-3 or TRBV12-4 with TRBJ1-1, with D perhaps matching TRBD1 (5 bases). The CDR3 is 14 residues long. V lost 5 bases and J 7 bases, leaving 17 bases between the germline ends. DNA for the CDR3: TGTGCCAGCAGTCACCAGACAGAACAGATTGAAGCTTTCTTT. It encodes CASSHQTEQIEAFF.

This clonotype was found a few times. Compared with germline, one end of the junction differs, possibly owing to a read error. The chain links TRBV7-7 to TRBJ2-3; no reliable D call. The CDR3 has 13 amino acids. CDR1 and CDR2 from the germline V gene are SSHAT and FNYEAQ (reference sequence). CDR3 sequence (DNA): TGTGCTAGCAGCTTAGATGTCACAGATACGCAGTATTTT. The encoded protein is CASSLDVTDTQYF.

The CDR3 coding sequence is TGTGCCAGCAGTCCTTCACCCGGACTGCGCGGGCAGTACTTC. It specifies CASSPSPGLRGQYF. The chain employs TRBV27 and TRBJ2-7; the D gene is possibly TRBD2 (5 bases). V lost 5 bases to trimming and J lost 9 bases, with 20 bases between them. There are 14 residues in the CDR3. Germline loops: CDR1 MNHEY, CDR2 SMNVEV (reference sequence).

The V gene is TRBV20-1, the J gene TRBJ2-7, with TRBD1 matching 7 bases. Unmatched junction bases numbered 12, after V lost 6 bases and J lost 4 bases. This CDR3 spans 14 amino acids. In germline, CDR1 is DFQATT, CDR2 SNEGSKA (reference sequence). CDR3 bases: TGCAGTGCGCTGTTAATAGACAGGGAATACGAGCAGTACTTC. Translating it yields CSALLIDREYEQYF.

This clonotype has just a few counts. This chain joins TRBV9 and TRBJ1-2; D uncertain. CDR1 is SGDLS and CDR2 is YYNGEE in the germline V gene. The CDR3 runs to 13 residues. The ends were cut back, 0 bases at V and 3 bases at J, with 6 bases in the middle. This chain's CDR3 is CASSVDRDYGYTF. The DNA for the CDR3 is TGTGCCAGCAGCGTAGATCGAGACTATGGCTACACCTTC.

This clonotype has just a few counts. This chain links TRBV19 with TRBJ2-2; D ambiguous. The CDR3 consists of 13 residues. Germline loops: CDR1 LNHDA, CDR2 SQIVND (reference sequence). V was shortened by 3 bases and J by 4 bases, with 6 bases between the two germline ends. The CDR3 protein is CASSIARTGELFF. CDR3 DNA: TGTGCCAGTAGTATCGCTCGCACCGGGGAGCTGTTTTTT.

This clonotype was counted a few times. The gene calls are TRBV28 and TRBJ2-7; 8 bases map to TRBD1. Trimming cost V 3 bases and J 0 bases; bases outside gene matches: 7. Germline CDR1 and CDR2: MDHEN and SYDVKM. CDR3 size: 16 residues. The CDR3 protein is CASSFSRDRSSYEQYF. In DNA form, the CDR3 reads TGTGCCAGCAGTTTTTCCCGGGACAGGAGCTCCTACGAGCAGTACTTC. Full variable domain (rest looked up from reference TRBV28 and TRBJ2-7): DVKVTQSSRYLVKRTGEKVFLECVQDMDHENMFWYRQDPGLGLRLIYFSYDVKMKEKGDIPEGYSVSREKKERFSLILESASTNQTSMYLCASSFSRDRSSYEQYFGPGTRLTVT.

The DNA for the CDR3 is TGCGCCAGCAGTGAGAGAAGGTTCGAAGGCTACACCTTC. This encodes CASSERRFEGYTF. The chain joins TRBV10-1 to TRBJ1-2, with D uncertain. V gave up 2 bases and J gave up 8 bases, with 12 bases separating them. CDR3 size: 13 residues. In germline, CDR1 is WNHNN, CDR2 SYGVQD (reference sequence).

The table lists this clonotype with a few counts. CDR3 sequence (DNA): TGTGCCAGCAGCCAGAGCTCCTACAATGAGCAGTTCTTC. This gives the protein CASSQSSYNEQFF. The chain uses TRBV11-2 and TRBJ2-1; D is undetermined. In germline, CDR1 is SGHAT, CDR2 FQNNGV. This CDR3 spans 13 amino acids. V was clipped by 5 bases and J by 0 bases, with 5 bases between them.

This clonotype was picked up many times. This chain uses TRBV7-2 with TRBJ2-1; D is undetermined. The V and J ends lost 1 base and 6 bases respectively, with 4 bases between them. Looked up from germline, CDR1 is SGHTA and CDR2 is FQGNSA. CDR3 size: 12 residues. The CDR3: CASSLGVNEQFF. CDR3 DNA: TGTGCCAGCAGCTTAGGGGTCAATGAGCAGTTCTTC.

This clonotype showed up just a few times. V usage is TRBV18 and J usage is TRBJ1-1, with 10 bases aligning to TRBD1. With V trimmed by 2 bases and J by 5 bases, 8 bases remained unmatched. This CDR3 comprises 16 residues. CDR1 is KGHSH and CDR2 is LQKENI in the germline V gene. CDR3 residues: CASSPRTGTGETEAFF. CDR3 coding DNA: TGTGCCAGCTCACCAAGAACCGGGACAGGGGAAACTGAAGCTTTCTTT.

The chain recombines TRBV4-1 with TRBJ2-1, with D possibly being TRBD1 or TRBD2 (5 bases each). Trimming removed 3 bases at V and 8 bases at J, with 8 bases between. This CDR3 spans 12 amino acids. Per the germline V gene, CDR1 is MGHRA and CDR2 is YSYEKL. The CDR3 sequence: CASSQRGDEQFF. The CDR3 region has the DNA TGCGCCAGCAGCCAGAGAGGGGATGAGCAGTTCTTC.

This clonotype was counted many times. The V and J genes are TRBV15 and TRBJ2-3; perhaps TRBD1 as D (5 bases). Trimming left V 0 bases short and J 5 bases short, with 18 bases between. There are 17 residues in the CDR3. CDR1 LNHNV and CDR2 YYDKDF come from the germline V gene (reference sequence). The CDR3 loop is CATSRDSRAFGRDTQYF. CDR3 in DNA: TGTGCCACCAGCAGAGATAGCAGGGCGTTCGGCCGAGATACGCAGTATTTT.

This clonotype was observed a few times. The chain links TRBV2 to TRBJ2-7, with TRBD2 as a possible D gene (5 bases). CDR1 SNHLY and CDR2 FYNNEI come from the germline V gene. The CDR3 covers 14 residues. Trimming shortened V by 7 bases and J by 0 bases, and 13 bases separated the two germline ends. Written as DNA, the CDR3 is TGTGCCAGCATGGCGGGTCATTACTCCTACGAGCAGTACTTC. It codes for CASMAGHYSYEQYF.